This passage covers 9 T cell receptor beta chains from one sample sequenced in a study of T cell responses to AZD1222 COVID-19 vaccine. Assay: immunoSEQ multiplex PCR; the TCRdb copy retains only in-frame clones and omits some. The sample includes 55,000 to 70,000 clones, 88% seen only once; the top ten take around 8%. The sequences come from peripheral blood, collected on day 0 of AZD1222 vaccination. Every receptor here comes from an adult in good health.

The chain carries TRBV19 and TRBJ2-2; possible D gene TRBD2, 5 bases. This CDR3 contains 15 residues. CDR1 and CDR2 from the germline V gene are LNHDA and SQIVND (reference sequence). V gave up 5 bases and J gave up 0 bases, with 10 bases separating them. CDR3 nucleotides: TGTGCCAGTAGTGTTGGACTGGCGAACACCGGGGAGCTGTTTTTT. Residues: CASSVGLANTGELFF.

V is TRBV7-9 and J is TRBJ2-7; 12 nucleotides line up with TRBD1. Unmatched junction bases numbered 7, after V lost 5 bases and J lost 2 bases. Germline CDR1 reads SEHNR; CDR2 reads FQNEAQ (reference sequence). There are 16 residues in the CDR3. The CDR3 is CASSPGQGASAYEQYF. For the CDR3, the DNA is TGTGCCAGCAGCCCGGGACAGGGGGCTTCAGCCTACGAGCAGTACTTC.

This clone showed up just a few times. V is TRBV5-1 and J is TRBJ2-2; TRBD2 matches at 14 bases. V was pared by 5 bases and J by 0 bases, with 3 bases of the junction left unmatched. CDR1 and CDR2 (germline): SGHRS, YFSETQ. The CDR3 is 17 residues long. This chain's CDR3 is CASRPGLAGANTGELFF. CDR3 DNA: TGCGCCAGCAGGCCGGGACTAGCGGGAGCGAACACCGGGGAGCTGTTTTTT.

The gene calls are TRBV19 and TRBJ2-3; tentatively, D is TRBD2 (6 bases). The length of the CDR3 is 14 residues. Germline CDR1 reads LNHDA; CDR2 reads SQIVND (reference sequence). V lost 7 bases to trimming and J lost 1 base, with 12 bases between them. CDR3 loop: CASMAVAGTDTQYF. The CDR3 nucleotides are TGTGCCAGTATGGCGGTAGCGGGCACAGATACGCAGTATTTT.

The J gene is TRBJ1-3, the V gene TRBV3-1 (or the pseudogene TRBV3-2); D is ambiguous. Trimming stripped 4 bases from V and 4 bases from J, with 2 bases between. The CDR3 covers 11 residues. Germline CDR1 and CDR2: LGHDT and YNNKEL (reference sequence). CDR3 sequence (DNA): TGTGCCAGCAGCCGGGGAAACACCATATATTTT. Translation: CASSRGNTIYF.

The rearrangement links TRBV11-2 to TRBJ2-7; TRBD2 matches 12 bases. Germline CDR1 SGHAT, CDR2 FQNNGV. The CDR3 sequence is 18 residues long. The V segment lost 0 bases and the J segment 3 bases; nucleotides outside the gene matches: 9. CDR3 residues: CASSLEPTSGSLFYEQYF. In DNA form, the CDR3 reads TGTGCCAGCAGCTTAGAGCCGACTAGCGGGAGTCTGTTCTACGAGCAGTACTTC.

This chain uses TRBV27 with TRBJ1-1, with 8 positions matching TRBD1. Germline CDR1 and CDR2: MNHEY and SMNVEV (reference sequence). J lost 1 base, V lost 1 base, and 5 bases had no gene match. The CDR3 covers 16 residues. CDR3 in DNA: TGTGCCAGCAGTTTATTACCCGGGACAGGGAACACTGAAGCTTTCTTT. Encoded protein: CASSLLPGTGNTEAFF.

The CDR3 DNA sequence: TGTGCCAGCAGTGGACAGGATCGGACCCGGGGGAACACTGAAGCTTTCTTT. It specifies CASSGQDRTRGNTEAFF. The chain uses TRBV25-1 and TRBJ1-1, with TRBD1 as a possible D gene (6 bases). CDR1 and CDR2 from the germline V gene are MGHDK and SYGVNS. The CDR3 loop spans 17 amino acids. V gave up 4 bases and J gave up 1 base, with 19 bases separating them.

This sequence joins TRBV18 and TRBJ1-2, with TRBD1 matching over 8 bases. Germline V gene data show CDR1 as KGHSH and CDR2 as LQKENI. Trimming at V came to 6 bases and at J to 6 bases, leaving 12 bases not matched to a gene. The CDR3 spans 15 residues. Here the CDR3 DNA reads TGTGCCAGCTCGGGGGACAGGAAGGATGTGGATGGCTACACCTTC. It specifies CASSGDRKDVDGYTF.